These 20 T cell receptor beta chains share one sample of origin, sequenced in a study of blood T cell repertoires in COVID-19. Measured with immunoSEQ multiplex PCR; TCRdb has only the in-frame clones, and not every one. The repertoire holds fewer than 250,000 clones, with about 90% as singletons. Source material: PBMCs or T cells enriched from blood (not recorded which). The receptor source for this set is a woman aged 18 to 35 who had recovered from COVID-19.

The chain employs TRBV29-1 and TRBJ1-2; 8 bases line up with TRBD1. The germline gives CDR1 SQVTM, CDR2 ANQGSEA. Trimming took 6 bases from V and 2 from J; bases not matched to a gene: 5. The CDR3 has 13 amino acids. In nucleotides, the CDR3 is TGCAGCGTAGGGGACAGGTTGAACTATGGCTACACCTTC. It codes for CSVGDRLNYGYTF.

The chain uses TRBV12-2 and TRBJ1-5; TRBD1 is the table's D call and was not checked against the DNA. TRBV12-2 is recorded as a pseudogene. This CDR3 has 20 amino acids. The DNA for the CDR3 is TGTGCAAGTCGCTTGGGCGTCTGGGCCGGCCTCGCCAGGAATAATCAGCCCCAGCATTTT. It translates to CASRLGVWAGLARNNQPQHF.

The V gene is TRBV6-4, the J gene TRBJ2-7; TRBD1 matches 7 bases. The V gene end was trimmed by 5 bases and the J gene end by 4 bases; junction bases not matched to a gene: 5. CDR3 length: 13 residues. The germline gives CDR1 MRHNA, CDR2 SNTAGT. As DNA, the CDR3 is TGTGCCAGCAGTACAGGGGAAGGGTACGAGCAGTACTTC. Protein: CASSTGEGYEQYF.

This clone was recorded once. The gene calls are TRBV7-3 and TRBJ2-2; 7 bases are shared with TRBD1. J lost 6 bases, V lost 5 bases, and 9 bases had no gene match. The CDR3 length is 15 residues. Germline lookup yields CDR1 SGHTA and CDR2 FQGTGA. The DNA for the CDR3 is TGTGCCAGCAGCCCAAACAGGGGTCTGGCCGGGGAGCTGTTTTTT. Its protein product is CASSPNRGLAGELFF.

This chain connects TRBV5-1 to TRBJ1-2; D is unresolved. The CDR3 is 12 residues long. CDR1 is SGHRS, CDR2 YFSETQ, per germline. V shed 0 bases and J shed 6 bases, with 6 bases lying between them. The CDR3: CASSLDGDGYTF. The CDR3 DNA reads as TGCGCCAGCAGCTTGGACGGGGATGGCTACACCTTC.

J is TRBJ1-5 and V is TRBV28; TRBD1 aligns across 9 bases. V was pared by 1 base and J by 5 bases, with 6 bases of the junction left unmatched. This CDR3 has 16 residues. Germline loops: CDR1 MDHEN, CDR2 SYDVKM. Here the CDR3 reads CASSLLGQGVHQPQHF. For the CDR3, the DNA is TGTGCCAGCAGTTTATTGGGACAGGGAGTCCATCAGCCCCAGCATTTT.

Here the CDR3 reads CASSWWGQPSYEQYF. In DNA, the CDR3 is TGTGCCAGCAGCTGGTGGGGACAGCCCTCCTACGAGCAGTACTTC. The chain joins TRBV5-6 to TRBJ2-7; 7 bases line up with TRBD1. Trimming at V came to 3 bases and at J to 0 bases, leaving 6 bases not matched to a gene. The length of the CDR3 is 15 residues. Germline lookup yields CDR1 SGHDT and CDR2 YYEEEE.

This clone occurred once. The rearrangement uses TRBV7-9 and TRBJ1-3; TRBD1 might be the D (6 bases). Trimming took 5 bases from V and 1 from J, leaving 9 bases between them. CDR3 length: 14 residues. From germline, CDR1 is SEHNR and CDR2 FQNEAQ (reference sequence). The CDR3 sequence is CASSGTQSGNTIYF. As DNA, the CDR3 is TGTGCCAGCAGCGGGACACAATCTGGAAACACCATATATTTT.

The chain employs TRBV2 and TRBJ2-3; TRBD1 agrees at 7 bases. Germline V gene data show CDR1 as SNHLY and CDR2 as FYNNEI. The junction had 5 bases not matched to a gene; V was cut back by 6 bases and J by 2 bases. The CDR3 has 14 residues. CDR3 in DNA: TGTGCCAGCAGGCTCGGACAGGACACAGATACGCAGTATTTT. Its protein product is CASRLGQDTDTQYF.

The genes are TRBV5-6 and TRBJ1-5; TRBD1 matches at 9 bases. Germline V gives CDR1 SGHDT, CDR2 YYEEEE. The CDR3 has 18 residues. Germline trimming cut 3 bases from V and 4 bases from J; bases unmatched to any gene: 14. The CDR3 nucleotides are TGTGCCAGCAGCTCCACCCTGCAAGGGACAGGGAGGAATCAGCCCCAGCATTTT. This translates into CASSSTLQGTGRNQPQHF.

The chain couples TRBV18 to TRBJ1-2; D is ambiguous. The CDR3 runs to 16 residues. Between the trimmed V and J ends, which lost 2 bases and 7 bases, there was a span of 20 bases. Germline V gene data show CDR1 as KGHSH and CDR2 as LQKENI. The CDR3 here is CASSPGFERSKSGYTF. DNA for the CDR3: TGTGCCAGCTCACCAGGGTTCGAAAGGAGTAAAAGTGGCTACACCTTC. Together with reference TRBV18 and TRBJ1-2, the CDR3 gives the full variable domain: NAGVMQNPRHLVRRRGQEARLRCSPMKGHSHVYWYRQLPEEGLKFMVYLQKENIIDESGMPKERFSAEFPKEGPSILRIQQVVRGDSAAYFCASSPGFERSKSGYTFGSGTRLTVV.

The chain couples TRBV5-1 to TRBJ1-4; 10 bases fit TRBD1. The germline gives CDR1 SGHRS, CDR2 YFSETQ. The trim removed 2 bases at V and 8 bases at J, leaving 3 bases unmatched. The CDR3 contains 14 residues. In nucleotides, the CDR3 is TGCGCCAGCAGCTTTGGACAGGGGGGCGAAAAACTGTTTTTT. Its translation: CASSFGQGGEKLFF.

The chain has TRBV28 and TRBJ2-1; D perhaps matches TRBD2 (7 bases). Trimming took off 3 bases at V and 8 bases at J, with 17 bases between the two ends. The CDR3 is 15 residues long. Germline loops: CDR1 MDHEN, CDR2 SYDVKM. For the CDR3, the DNA is TGTGCCAGCAGTTTGAGAGGGGGGGGGTCGGATGAGCAGTTCTTC. It specifies CASSLRGGGSDEQFF.

The chain joins TRBV6-1 to TRBJ1-6; 8 bases align to TRBD1. The CDR3 runs to 15 residues. Germline CDR1 reads MNHNS; CDR2 reads SASEGT. V shed 2 bases and J 9 bases; nucleotides not matched to a gene: 6. The CDR3 reads CASSEYQGASSPLHF. The CDR3 nucleotides are TGTGCCAGCAGTGAATATCAGGGGGCGAGTTCACCCCTCCACTTT.

This rearrangement joins TRBV29-1 to TRBJ1-3; no clear D. This CDR3 is built from 14 residues. CDR1 and CDR2 from the germline V gene are SQVTM and ANQGSEA. Trimming stripped 4 bases from V and 3 bases from J, with 13 bases between. Here the CDR3 reads CSVVAPEGGNTIYF. CDR3 DNA: TGCAGCGTTGTTGCCCCCGAGGGTGGAAACACCATATATTTT.

The J gene is TRBJ2-7, the V gene TRBV5-4, with 9 bases that match TRBD1. Trimming at V came to 2 bases and at J to 3 bases, leaving 9 bases not matched to a gene. Germline V gene lookup returns CDR1 SGHNT and CDR2 YYREEE (reference sequence). The CDR3 extends over 16 amino acids. CDR3 nucleotides: TGTGCCAGCAGCTTCGTACAGGGGGCTCAGGTCTACGAGCAGTACTTC. Amino acid sequence: CASSFVQGAQVYEQYF.

This clone was picked up one time. The chain has TRBV25-1 and TRBJ1-4; D is perhaps TRBD1 (6 bases). V was shortened by 7 bases and J by 4 bases, with 16 bases between the two germline ends. Germline V gives CDR1 MGHDK, CDR2 SYGVNS. The CDR3 is 15 amino acids. DNA for the CDR3: TGTGCCAGCACCGAGGGGGGGGCCAATAATGAAAAACTGTTTTTT. Residues: CASTEGGANNEKLFF.

A word on this clone: The junction does not match germline at one end; this may be a read error. The V and J genes are TRBV7-2 and TRBJ1-2; 7 nucleotides line up with TRBD1. Germline V lookup: CDR1 SGHTA, CDR2 FQGNSA. The CDR3 sequence is 15 residues long. The CDR3 DNA follows: TGTGCCAGCAGCCTAGCCGGGACAGTTAACTATGGCTACACCTTC. This codes for CASSLAGTVNYGYTF.

The chain uses TRBV4-1 and TRBJ2-7, with D possibly being TRBD1 (5 bases). With 6 bases removed from V and 1 base from J, the gap between germline ends came to 13 bases. The CDR3 covers 14 residues. CDR1 is MGHRA and CDR2 is YSYEKL in the germline V gene. CDR3 DNA: TGCGCCAGCAGTCGAACAGGAGAGTCCTACGAGCAGTACTTC. Its translation: CASSRTGESYEQYF.

The genes are TRBV27 and TRBJ2-7; TRBD1 matches 12 bases. Germline V gene data show CDR1 as MNHEY and CDR2 as SMNVEV (reference sequence). The ends lost 5 bases at V and 1 base at J; junction bases unmatched: 3. This CDR3 is built from 15 residues. CDR3 sequence reads: CASSAGQGASYEQYF. CDR3 sequence (DNA): TGTGCCAGCAGTGCGGGACAGGGGGCTTCCTACGAGCAGTACTTC.